This TCR beta chain was captured by sequencing in a study of breast tumors, draining lymph nodes, adjacent tissues. Study-wide results and caveats: The lymph node origin of tumor T cells was framed as consistent with a hypothesis, not demonstrated. Compared with basal-like, luminal-like tumors shared significantly more repertoire with nontumor tissue. Tumors had less TCR diversity than lymph nodes, more than nontumor tissue.

The lymph nodes were axillary draining lymph nodes from breast cancer patients. The CDR3 sequence is 14 residues long. From germline, CDR1 is SGHVS and CDR2 FNYEAQ. MiXCR, run by TCRdb on the multiplex PCR reads, gives a single entry per CDR3 protein. The data hold around 250,000 distinct CDR3 sequences, with less than 35% observed a single time. Details on this clonotype: Its antigen remains unknown. The junction and the germline gene differ at one end; a read error may be behind it.

The clonotype originates from a female donor with breast cancer. Some clones in this sample may be carry-over from other donors' samples. This chain joins TRBV7-6 and TRBJ1-3; 7 nucleotides line up with TRBD1. Sequenced: axillary lymph node tissue. This CDR3 is CANSRGQDGNTIYF. The CDR3 DNA follows: TGTGCCAACAGCCGAGGACAGGATGGAAACACCATATATTTT.